These T cell receptor beta chains were read from a single sample in a study of cytomegalovirus exposure and HLA in healthy donors. The assay was immunoSEQ multiplex PCR, and TCRdb's table has in-frame clones only and misses some. The repertoire holds around 200,000 clones, with 70% to 85% as singletons. Material: PBMCs. Every receptor here comes from a woman aged 60 to 75 in good health and CMV-seropositive. Both conserved end residues are part of each CDR3. The D gene is left open where the match is weak. Clone sizes are given selectively: once, few, many, or a class where the clone is expanded.

cdr3_length: 14; d_call: TRBD1; j_call: TRBJ1-2; clone_size: .; v_call: TRBV9; cdr3_aa: CASSSRDRGYGYTF; cdr3_nt: TGTGCCAGCAGCTCCCGGGACAGGGGATATGGCTACACCTTC
cdr3_length: 13; d_call: .; j_call: TRBJ1-3; clone_size: .; v_call: TRBV19; cdr3_aa: CARPYISGNTIYF; cdr3_nt: TGTGCCAGACCCTATATCTCTGGAAACACCATATATTTT
cdr3_length: 15; d_call: TRBD2; j_call: TRBJ2-5; clone_size: .; v_call: TRBV27; cdr3_aa: CASSFGRGVRETQYF; cdr3_nt: TGTGCCAGCAGTTTCGGGAGGGGGGTCCGGGAGACCCAGTACTTC
cdr3_length: 15; d_call: .; j_call: TRBJ2-7; clone_size: .; v_call: TRBV7-2; cdr3_aa: CASSFTTGPQGEQYF; cdr3_nt: TGTGCCAGCAGCTTCACAACAGGGCCCCAGGGGGAGCAGTACTTC
cdr3_length: 15; d_call: TRBD1; j_call: TRBJ2-7; clone_size: .; v_call: TRBV7-2; cdr3_aa: CASSLSRDRGFEQYF; cdr3_nt: TGTGCCAGCAGCTTGAGCCGGGACAGGGGGTTCGAGCAGTACTTC
cdr3_length: 16; d_call: TRBD1; j_call: TRBJ1-6; clone_size: .; v_call: TRBV28; cdr3_aa: CASTITGTGVNSPLHF; cdr3_nt: TGTGCCAGCACAATAACCGGGACAGGGGTCAATTCACCCCTCCACTTT
cdr3_length: 15; d_call: .; j_call: TRBJ1-5; clone_size: .; v_call: TRBV7-9; cdr3_aa: CASSAGDRTVRPQHF; cdr3_nt: TGTGCCAGCAGCGCAGGCGACAGGACCGTGCGGCCCCAGCATTTT
cdr3_length: 14; d_call: .; j_call: TRBJ1-6; clone_size: .; v_call: TRBV23-1; cdr3_aa: CASPVQDYNSPLHF; cdr3_nt: TGCGCCAGCCCAGTACAGGACTATAATTCACCCCTCCACTTT
cdr3_length: 16; d_call: .; j_call: TRBJ1-5; clone_size: .; v_call: TRBV6-4; cdr3_aa: CASSDSRTVSNQPQHF; cdr3_nt: TGTGCCAGCAGTGACTCGCGGACAGTTAGCAATCAGCCCCAGCATTTT
cdr3_length: 14; d_call: TRBD1; j_call: TRBJ1-1; clone_size: .; v_call: TRBV2; cdr3_aa: CASSEGTGAGKAFF; cdr3_nt: TGTGCCAGCAGTGAGGGGACAGGGGCTGGGAAAGCTTTCTTT
cdr3_length: 15; d_call: TRBD2; j_call: TRBJ2-1; clone_size: once; v_call: TRBV6-4; cdr3_aa: CASSRTSGRRNEQFF; cdr3_nt: TGTGCCAGCAGCCGGACTAGCGGGAGGAGGAATGAGCAGTTCTTC
cdr3_length: 14; d_call: TRBD1; j_call: TRBJ1-2; clone_size: .; v_call: TRBV10-3; cdr3_aa: CAISDRQGHYGYTF; cdr3_nt: TGTGCCATCAGTGATCGACAGGGCCACTATGGCTACACCTTC
cdr3_length: 16; d_call: TRBD2; j_call: TRBJ2-7; clone_size: .; v_call: TRBV27; cdr3_aa: CASSPITSGSPNEQYF; cdr3_nt: TGTGCCAGCAGTCCAATAACTAGCGGGAGTCCCAACGAGCAGTACTTC
cdr3_length: 15; d_call: TRBD1; j_call: TRBJ1-2; clone_size: .; v_call: TRBV4-1; cdr3_aa: CASSQDQYRGLGYTF; cdr3_nt: TGCGCCAGCAGCCAAGATCAGTACAGGGGGCTCGGCTACACCTTC
cdr3_length: 15; d_call: TRBD2; j_call: TRBJ2-1; clone_size: .; v_call: TRBV7-3; cdr3_aa: CASSKAGNSYNEQFF; cdr3_nt: TGTGCCAGCAGCAAAGCGGGGAACTCCTACAATGAGCAGTTCTTC
cdr3_length: 15; d_call: TRBD1; j_call: TRBJ1-2; clone_size: once; v_call: TRBV29-1; cdr3_aa: CSVEDPDREGYGYTF; cdr3_nt: TGCAGCGTTGAAGACCCAGACAGGGAAGGGTATGGCTACACCTTC
cdr3_length: 15; d_call: .; j_call: TRBJ1-6; clone_size: .; v_call: TRBV6-1; cdr3_aa: CASIPGGGQSSPLHF; cdr3_nt: TGTGCCAGCATCCCTGGGGGGGGCCAGAGTTCACCCCTCCACTTT
cdr3_length: 15; d_call: .; j_call: TRBJ2-7; clone_size: .; v_call: TRBV6-6; cdr3_aa: CASSYGDIKSYEQYF; cdr3_nt: TGTGCCAGCAGTTACGGCGACATCAAGTCCTACGAGCAGTACTTC
cdr3_length: 15; d_call: TRBD2; j_call: TRBJ2-1; clone_size: .; v_call: TRBV5-4; cdr3_aa: CASSLGLAVNNEQFF; cdr3_nt: TGTGCCAGCAGCTTGGGACTAGCGGTAAACAATGAGCAGTTCTTC
cdr3_length: 12; d_call: .; j_call: TRBJ1-5; clone_size: .; v_call: TRBV30; cdr3_aa: CAWSGGAQPQHF; cdr3_nt: TGTGCCTGGAGTGGTGGGGCTCAGCCCCAGCATTTT
cdr3_length: 15; d_call: .; j_call: TRBJ1-4; clone_size: few; v_call: TRBV30; cdr3_aa: CAWSLHSRGNEKLFF; cdr3_nt: TGTGCCTGGAGCCTACATTCTCGGGGTAATGAAAAACTGTTTTTT
cdr3_length: 15; d_call: TRBD2; j_call: TRBJ2-7; clone_size: once; v_call: TRBV18; cdr3_aa: CASSPLGSGSYEQYF; cdr3_nt: TGTGCCAGCTCCCCTCTCGGTAGCGGGAGCTACGAGCAGTACTTC
cdr3_length: 13; d_call: .; j_call: TRBJ2-7; clone_size: .; v_call: TRBV11-3; cdr3_aa: CASSRGKPYEQYF; cdr3_nt: TGTGCCAGCAGCCGGGGTAAGCCCTACGAGCAGTACTTC
cdr3_length: 14; d_call: .; j_call: TRBJ1-5; clone_size: .; v_call: TRBV7-2; cdr3_aa: CASSLVTPNQPQHF; cdr3_nt: TGTGCCAGCAGCTTAGTGACACCTAATCAGCCCCAGCATTTT
cdr3_length: 13; d_call: .; j_call: TRBJ2-2; clone_size: .; v_call: TRBV11-2; cdr3_aa: CASSRGATGELFF; cdr3_nt: TGTGCCAGCAGCCGGGGAGCTACCGGGGAGCTGTTTTTT
cdr3_length: 16; d_call: TRBD1; j_call: TRBJ1-5; clone_size: .; v_call: TRBV5-6; cdr3_aa: CASSWTGGSGNQPQHF; cdr3_nt: TGTGCCAGCAGCTGGACAGGGGGCAGTGGCAATCAGCCCCAGCATTTT
cdr3_length: 15; d_call: TRBD1; j_call: TRBJ1-6; clone_size: .; v_call: TRBV28; cdr3_aa: CASSFVTGATSPLHF; cdr3_nt: TGTGCCAGCAGTTTTGTGACAGGGGCCACTTCCCCCCTCCACTTT
cdr3_length: 14; d_call: .; j_call: TRBJ1-4; clone_size: .; v_call: TRBV7-9; cdr3_aa: CASSFGGGYEKLFF; cdr3_nt: TGTGCCAGCAGCTTTGGAGGAGGGTATGAAAAACTGTTTTTT
cdr3_length: 14; d_call: TRBD2; j_call: TRBJ2-1; clone_size: few; v_call: TRBV29-1; cdr3_aa: CSVKGTSVYNEQFF; cdr3_nt: TGCAGCGTCAAGGGGACTAGCGTCTACAATGAGCAGTTCTTC
cdr3_length: 15; d_call: TRBD1; j_call: TRBJ2-5; clone_size: .; v_call: TRBV5-4; cdr3_aa: CASSSRTGPQETQYF; cdr3_nt: TGTGCCAGCAGCTCCCGGACAGGGCCTCAAGAGACCCAGTACTTC
cdr3_length: 15; d_call: TRBD1; j_call: TRBJ1-5; clone_size: .; v_call: TRBV19; cdr3_aa: CATLDRALSNQPQHF; cdr3_nt: TGTGCCACCCTTGACAGGGCCCTTAGCAATCAGCCCCAGCATTTT
cdr3_length: 14; d_call: .; j_call: TRBJ1-5; clone_size: .; v_call: TRBV7-9; cdr3_aa: CASSLVGSHQPQHF; cdr3_nt: TGTGCCAGCAGCTTAGTGGGGAGCCATCAGCCCCAGCATTTT
cdr3_length: 15; d_call: TRBD1; j_call: TRBJ1-4; clone_size: .; v_call: TRBV7-3; cdr3_aa: CASSLSAGQGEKLFF; cdr3_nt: TGTGCCAGCAGCTTATCCGCTGGACAGGGGGAAAAACTGTTTTTT
cdr3_length: 15; d_call: .; j_call: TRBJ1-4; clone_size: few; v_call: TRBV6-5; cdr3_aa: CASSYSNPEDEKLFF; cdr3_nt: TGTGCCAGCAGTTACTCGAATCCGGAGGACGAAAAACTGTTTTTT
cdr3_length: 15; d_call: TRBD1; j_call: TRBJ2-5; clone_size: .; v_call: TRBV11-1; cdr3_aa: CASSLGQGAEETQYF; cdr3_nt: TGTGCCAGCAGCCTAGGACAGGGGGCTGAGGAGACCCAGTACTTC
cdr3_length: 14; d_call: .; j_call: TRBJ2-3; clone_size: .; v_call: TRBV5-1; cdr3_aa: CASSSGTITDTQYF; cdr3_nt: TGCGCCAGCAGCTCAGGGACAATCACAGATACGCAGTATTTT
cdr3_length: 16; d_call: TRBD2; j_call: TRBJ2-7; clone_size: .; v_call: TRBV30; cdr3_aa: CAWSPGWGGRKYEQYF; cdr3_nt: TGTGCCTGGAGTCCAGGTTGGGGCGGGAGGAAATACGAGCAGTACTTC
cdr3_length: 16; d_call: TRBD1; j_call: TRBJ2-7; clone_size: .; v_call: TRBV29-1; cdr3_aa: CSVGVPGTGAQREQYF; cdr3_nt: TGCAGCGTTGGAGTCCCCGGGACAGGGGCACAGCGAGAGCAGTACTTC
cdr3_length: 14; d_call: TRBD1; j_call: TRBJ1-3; clone_size: .; v_call: TRBV6-1; cdr3_aa: CASSADRGRNPIYF; cdr3_nt: TGTGCCAGCAGTGCCGACAGGGGGAGAAACCCCATATATTTT
cdr3_length: 13; d_call: .; j_call: TRBJ2-5; clone_size: once; v_call: TRBV7-2; cdr3_aa: CASSSDQGETQYF; cdr3_nt: TGTGCCAGCAGCTCTGACCAGGGTGAGACCCAGTACTTC
cdr3_length: 16; d_call: .; j_call: TRBJ2-1; clone_size: .; v_call: TRBV6-5; cdr3_aa: CASSYEATQGYNEQFF; cdr3_nt: TGTGCCAGCAGTTACGAGGCTACCCAAGGTTACAATGAGCAGTTCTTC
cdr3_length: 18; d_call: TRBD2; j_call: TRBJ2-6; clone_size: .; v_call: TRBV9; cdr3_aa: CASSVELAGNRGANVLTF; cdr3_nt: TGTGCCAGCAGCGTAGAACTAGCGGGAAACCGGGGGGCCAACGTCCTGACTTTC
cdr3_length: 16; d_call: .; j_call: TRBJ2-1; clone_size: few; v_call: TRBV5-4; cdr3_aa: CASSPSGTRLYNEQFF; cdr3_nt: TGTGCCAGCAGCCCCTCCGGGACAAGACTCTACAATGAGCAGTTCTTC
cdr3_length: 14; d_call: .; j_call: TRBJ2-7; clone_size: .; v_call: TRBV29-1; cdr3_aa: CSVEDWGSGYEQYF; cdr3_nt: TGCAGCGTTGAAGATTGGGGTAGCGGCTACGAGCAGTACTTC
cdr3_length: 12; d_call: TRBD1; j_call: TRBJ1-2; clone_size: .; v_call: TRBV28; cdr3_aa: CASRQGARGYTF; cdr3_nt: TGTGCCAGCAGGCAGGGGGCGCGGGGCTACACCTTC
cdr3_length: 16; d_call: .; j_call: TRBJ1-3; clone_size: .; v_call: TRBV4-3; cdr3_aa: CASSQENWAPGNTIYF; cdr3_nt: TGCGCCAGCAGCCAAGAGAACTGGGCTCCTGGAAACACCATATATTTT
cdr3_length: 12; d_call: .; j_call: TRBJ1-5; clone_size: .; v_call: TRBV6-6; cdr3_aa: CASSYRDQPQHF; cdr3_nt: TGTGCCAGCAGTTACCGGGATCAGCCCCAGCATTTT
cdr3_length: 14; d_call: .; j_call: TRBJ2-1; clone_size: few; v_call: TRBV9; cdr3_aa: CASSVQTWNNEQFF; cdr3_nt: TGTGCCAGCAGCGTTCAGACTTGGAACAATGAGCAGTTCTTC
cdr3_length: 14; d_call: TRBD1; j_call: TRBJ2-5; clone_size: .; v_call: TRBV6-5; cdr3_aa: CASSRTGGRETQYF; cdr3_nt: TGTGCCAGCAGTAGGACAGGGGGCAGAGAGACCCAGTACTTC
cdr3_length: 14; d_call: .; j_call: TRBJ1-5; clone_size: .; v_call: TRBV4-3; cdr3_aa: CASSQGERGQPQHF; cdr3_nt: TGCGCCAGCAGCCAAGGAGAACGAGGTCAGCCCCAGCATTTT
cdr3_length: 13; d_call: .; j_call: TRBJ1-6; clone_size: .; v_call: TRBV30; cdr3_aa: CAWRAGGRPPLHF; cdr3_nt: TGTGCCTGGAGAGCGGGGGGACGACCACCCCTCCACTTT
cdr3_length: 15; d_call: .; j_call: TRBJ1-3; clone_size: few; v_call: TRBV25-1; cdr3_aa: CASSDIRGSGNTIYF; cdr3_nt: TGTGCCAGCAGTGATATCCGGGGCTCTGGAAACACCATATATTTT
cdr3_length: 15; d_call: TRBD1; j_call: TRBJ2-5; clone_size: .; v_call: TRBV7-9; cdr3_aa: CASSRPGQGAGTQYF; cdr3_nt: TGTGCCAGCAGCCGACCGGGACAGGGGGCTGGGACCCAGTACTTC
cdr3_length: 20; d_call: TRBD2; j_call: TRBJ2-6; clone_size: .; v_call: TRBV7-6; cdr3_aa: CASSLRLAGGMGSGANGLTF; cdr3_nt: TGTGCCAGCAGCCTCCGACTAGCGGGGGGGATGGGCTCTGGGGCCAACGGCCTGACTTTC
cdr3_length: 13; d_call: .; j_call: TRBJ2-1; clone_size: once; v_call: TRBV5-1; cdr3_aa: CASTGETYNEQFF; cdr3_nt: TGCGCCAGCACCGGGGAAACCTACAATGAGCAGTTCTTC
cdr3_length: 14; d_call: TRBD1; j_call: TRBJ2-7; clone_size: .; v_call: TRBV6-1; cdr3_aa: CASSPGQGLGEQYF; cdr3_nt: TGTGCCAGCAGCCCGGGACAGGGTTTGGGCGAGCAGTACTTC
cdr3_length: 15; d_call: TRBD1; j_call: TRBJ2-1; clone_size: .; v_call: TRBV18; cdr3_aa: CASSRTGGTLNEQFF; cdr3_nt: TGTGCCAGCTCCAGGACAGGGGGGACCTTAAATGAGCAGTTCTTC
cdr3_length: 15; d_call: TRBD2; j_call: TRBJ2-1; clone_size: .; v_call: TRBV7-2; cdr3_aa: CASSPQRRERGEQFF; cdr3_nt: TGTGCCAGCAGCCCCCAAAGGCGGGAGAGAGGTGAGCAGTTCTTC
cdr3_length: 13; d_call: .; j_call: TRBJ2-7; clone_size: .; v_call: TRBV11-3; cdr3_aa: CASSLEGPSEQYF; cdr3_nt: TGTGCCAGCAGCTTAGAGGGGCCATCCGAGCAGTACTTC
cdr3_length: 16; d_call: TRBD1; j_call: TRBJ2-7; clone_size: few; v_call: TRBV28; cdr3_aa: CASSPSIGQGANEQYF; cdr3_nt: TGTGCCAGCAGCCCGAGTATCGGACAGGGGGCGAACGAGCAGTACTTC